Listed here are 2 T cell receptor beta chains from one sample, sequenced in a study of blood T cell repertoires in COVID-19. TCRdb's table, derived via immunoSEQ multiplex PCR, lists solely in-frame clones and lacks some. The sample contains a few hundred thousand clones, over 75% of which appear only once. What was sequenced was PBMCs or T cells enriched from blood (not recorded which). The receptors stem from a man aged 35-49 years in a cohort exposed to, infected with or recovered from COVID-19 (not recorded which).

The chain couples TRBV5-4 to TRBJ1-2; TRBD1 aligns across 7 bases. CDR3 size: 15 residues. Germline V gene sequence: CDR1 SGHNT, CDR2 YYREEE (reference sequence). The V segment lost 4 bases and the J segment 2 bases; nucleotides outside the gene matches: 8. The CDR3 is CASSQGGHINYGYTF. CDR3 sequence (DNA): TGTGCCAGCAGCCAAGGGGGCCACATAAACTATGGCTACACCTTC.

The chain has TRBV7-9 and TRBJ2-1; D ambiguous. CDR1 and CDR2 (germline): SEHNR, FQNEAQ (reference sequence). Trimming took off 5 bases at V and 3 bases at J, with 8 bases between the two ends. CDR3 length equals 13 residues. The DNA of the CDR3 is TGTGCCAGCAGCCCCGCGAACTACAATGAGCAGTTCTTC. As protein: CASSPANYNEQFF.